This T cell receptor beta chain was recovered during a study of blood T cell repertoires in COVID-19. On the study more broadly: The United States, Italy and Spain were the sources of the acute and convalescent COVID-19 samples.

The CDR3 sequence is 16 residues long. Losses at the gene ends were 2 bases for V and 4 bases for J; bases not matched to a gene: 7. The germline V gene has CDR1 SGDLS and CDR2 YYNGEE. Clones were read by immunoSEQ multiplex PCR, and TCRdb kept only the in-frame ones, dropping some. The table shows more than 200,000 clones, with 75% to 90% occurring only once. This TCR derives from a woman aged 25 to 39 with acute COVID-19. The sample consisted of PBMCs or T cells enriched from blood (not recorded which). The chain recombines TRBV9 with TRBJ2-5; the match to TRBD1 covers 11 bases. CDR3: CASSVEGQGVRETQYF. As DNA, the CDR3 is TGTGCCAGCAGCGTCGAGGGACAGGGGGTGAGAGAGACCCAGTACTTC.